This T cell receptor beta chain derives from a study of cytomegalovirus exposure and HLA in healthy donors. Study-wide results and limits: Highly shared sequence variants in one cluster were likely a sequencing artifact. Follow-up analysis seemed to connect common viral pathogens with several of the most significant clusters identified.

The V gene end was trimmed by 7 bases and the J gene end by 13 bases; junction bases not matched to a gene: 7. Looked up from germline, CDR1 is MNHEY and CDR2 is SVGAGI. This CDR3 has 12 residues. The PCR made use of 60 Vbeta and 13 Jbeta primers. Repertoires were generated with immunoSEQ multiplex PCR, while TCRdb's copy carries only in-frame clones and drops some. The top ten clones hold 6.3% of a sample with 120,000 or so clones, around three quarters of them seen once. This clone was observed a single time. Its antigen is still unknown. The chain couples TRBV6-5 to TRBJ1-6; 7 positions agree with TRBD1. Material for sequencing was PBMCs. The TCR originated in a woman in her thirties or forties in good health and CMV-seronegative. This CDR3 is CASKQGLFPLHF. For the CDR3, the DNA is TGTGCCAGCAAACAGGGGTTATTCCCCCTCCACTTT.